Below are 8 T cell receptor beta chains sequenced from a single sample in a study of radiation and T cells in renal cell carcinoma. Time point meaning: blood 4 weeks post-SBRT, at nephrectomy. Treatment given: 15 Gy SBRT to primary tumor, nephrectomy 4 weeks later. Sequencing was performed with immunoSEQ multiplex PCR; in TCRdb, only in-frame clones are kept and a portion is missing. The table includes 150,000 to 200,000 clones, roughly nine tenths detected once. This sample comprised blood, obtained from a patient whose treatment included radiotherapy and nephrectomy. The receptors come from a woman in her 50s with renal cell carcinoma.

The chain recombines TRBV4-3 with TRBJ1-2, with D maybe TRBD1 (6 bases). V lost 1 base and J lost 4, with 13 bases in between. Per germline, CDR1 LGHNA and CDR2 YSLEER. The CDR3 extends over 15 amino acids. This CDR3 is CASSQGAGAGYGYTF. CDR3 DNA: TGCGCCAGCAGCCAAGGGGCGGGGGCTGGCTATGGCTACACCTTC.

A word on this clone: One junction end disagrees with the germline gene, perhaps due to a read error. The chain has TRBV7-7 and TRBJ2-3, with D perhaps matching TRBD1 (5 bases). The germline CDR1 and CDR2 sequences are SSHAT and FNYEAQ (reference sequence). The CDR3 is made up of 14 amino acids. The CDR3 DNA follows: TGTGCTAGCAGTAGGGGCCCAAACACAGATACGCAGTATTTT. This translates into CASSRGPNTDTQYF.

This clone was counted a single time. The rearrangement uses TRBV5-1 and TRBJ2-7, with D unclear. Trimming took off 0 bases at V and 2 bases at J, with 6 bases between the two ends. The germline V gene encodes CDR1 SGHRS and CDR2 YFSETQ. The CDR3 consists of 13 residues. This CDR3 reads CASSLGEAYEQYF. The CDR3 DNA reads as TGCGCCAGCAGCTTGGGGGAAGCCTACGAGCAGTACTTC.

V gene TRBV5-6 combines with J gene TRBJ2-7; D possibly corresponds to TRBD1 (7 bases). CDR3 size: 14 residues. Germline CDR1 is SGHDT and CDR2 is YYEEEE. V lost 1 base and J lost 2, with 10 bases in between. CDR3 DNA: TGTGCCAGCAGCTTGCAGGGGGGCACCTACGAGCAGTACTTC. Amino acids: CASSLQGGTYEQYF.

This clone was seen a few times. The rearrangement uses TRBV5-1 and TRBJ1-2, with 12 positions matching TRBD1. J was trimmed by 6 bases and V by 0 bases; bases with no gene match: 6. The germline CDR1 and CDR2 sequences are SGHRS and YFSETQ. This CDR3 has 16 residues. The CDR3 is CASSLAGTGGFHGYTF. CDR3 DNA: TGCGCCAGCAGCTTGGCCGGGACAGGGGGCTTCCATGGCTACACCTTC.

V usage is TRBV10-2 and J usage is TRBJ1-5, with D possibly being TRBD1 (6 bases). The CDR3 has 17 residues. Trimming removed 2 bases from V and 1 base from J, with 15 bases in between. Germline V gives CDR1 WSHSY, CDR2 SAAADI. The CDR3 nucleotides read TGCGCCAGCAGTGAGAACAGGGTAGCAAGAAGCAATCAGCCCCAGCATTTT. Protein sequence: CASSENRVARSNQPQHF.

V is TRBV6-5 and J is TRBJ2-5; D is tentatively TRBD1 or TRBD2 (5 bases each). There are 16 residues in the CDR3. V lost 3 bases and J 2 bases, leaving 16 bases between the germline ends. Looked up from germline, CDR1 is MNHEY and CDR2 is SVGAGI. The CDR3 loop reads CASSYSRGVSQETQYF. In DNA form, the CDR3 reads TGTGCCAGCAGTTATTCCCGAGGGGTCAGTCAAGAGACCCAGTACTTC.

The chain has TRBV15 and TRBJ1-2, with 9 bases lining up with TRBD1. This CDR3 region has 16 residues. Germline trimming cut 1 base from V and 4 bases from J; bases unmatched to any gene: 7. Germline assignment: CDR1 LNHNV and CDR2 YYDKDF (reference sequence). CDR3 in DNA: TGTGCCACCAGCAGAGGAATACAGGGGGCCCGCTATGGCTACACCTTC. Its translation: CATSRGIQGARYGYTF.